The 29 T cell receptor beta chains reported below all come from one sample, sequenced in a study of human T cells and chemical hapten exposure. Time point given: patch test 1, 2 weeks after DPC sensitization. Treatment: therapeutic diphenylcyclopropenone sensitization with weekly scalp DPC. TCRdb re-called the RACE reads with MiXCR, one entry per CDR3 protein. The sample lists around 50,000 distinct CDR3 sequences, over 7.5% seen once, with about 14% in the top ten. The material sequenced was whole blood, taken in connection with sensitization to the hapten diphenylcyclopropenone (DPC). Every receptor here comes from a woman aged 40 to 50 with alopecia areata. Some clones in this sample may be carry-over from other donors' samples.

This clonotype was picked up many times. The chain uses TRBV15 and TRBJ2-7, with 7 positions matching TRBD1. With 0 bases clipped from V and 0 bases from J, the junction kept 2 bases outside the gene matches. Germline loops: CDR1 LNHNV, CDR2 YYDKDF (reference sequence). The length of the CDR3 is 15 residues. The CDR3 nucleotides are TGTGCCACCAGCAGAGAGGGGGACAGCTCCTACGAGCAGTACTTC. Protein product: CATSREGDSSYEQYF.

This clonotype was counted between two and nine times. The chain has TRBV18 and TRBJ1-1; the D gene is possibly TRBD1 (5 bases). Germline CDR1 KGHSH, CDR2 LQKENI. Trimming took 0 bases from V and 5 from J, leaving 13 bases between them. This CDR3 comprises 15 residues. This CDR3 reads CASSPPGGGGTEAFF. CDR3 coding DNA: TGTGCCAGCTCACCACCGGGTGGCGGGGGGACTGAAGCTTTCTTT. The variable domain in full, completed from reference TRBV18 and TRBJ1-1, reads NAGVMQNPRHLVRRRGQEARLRCSPMKGHSHVYWYRQLPEEGLKFMVYLQKENIIDESGMPKERFSAEFPKEGPSILRIQQVVRGDSAAYFCASSPPGGGGTEAFFGQGTRLTVV.

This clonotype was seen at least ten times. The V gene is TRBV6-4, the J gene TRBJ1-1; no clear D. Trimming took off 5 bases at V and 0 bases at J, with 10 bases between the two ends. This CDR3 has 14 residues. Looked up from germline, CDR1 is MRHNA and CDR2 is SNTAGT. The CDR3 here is CASSMDSLNTEAFF. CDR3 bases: TGTGCCAGCAGTATGGACTCCTTGAACACTGAAGCTTTCTTT.

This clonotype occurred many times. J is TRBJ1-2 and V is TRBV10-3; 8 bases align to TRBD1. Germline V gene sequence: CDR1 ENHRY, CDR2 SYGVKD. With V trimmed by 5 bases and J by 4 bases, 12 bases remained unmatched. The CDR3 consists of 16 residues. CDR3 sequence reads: CAISHQGDRKVYGYTF. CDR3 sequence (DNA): TGTGCCATCAGTCACCAGGGGGACAGGAAAGTCTATGGCTACACCTTC.

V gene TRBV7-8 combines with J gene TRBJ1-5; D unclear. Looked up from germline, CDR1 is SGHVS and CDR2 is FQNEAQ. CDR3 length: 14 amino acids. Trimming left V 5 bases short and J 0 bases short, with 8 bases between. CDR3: CASSGLDSNQPQHF. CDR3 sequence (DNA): TGTGCCAGCAGCGGACTGGATAGCAATCAGCCCCAGCATTTT.

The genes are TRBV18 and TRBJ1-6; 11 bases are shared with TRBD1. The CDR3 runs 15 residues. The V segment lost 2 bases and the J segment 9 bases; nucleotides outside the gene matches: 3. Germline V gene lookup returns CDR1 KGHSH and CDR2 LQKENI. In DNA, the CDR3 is TGTGCCAGCTCACCAGAGGGACAGGGGGTTTCACCCCTCCACTTT. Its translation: CASSPEGQGVSPLHF.

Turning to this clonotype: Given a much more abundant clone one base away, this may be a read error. The CDR3 loop reads CASSQRQGFTYNEQFF. The DNA for the CDR3 is TGTGCCAGCAGCCAACGACAGGGATTCACCTACAATGAGCAGTTCTTC. V is TRBV3-1 and J is TRBJ2-1, with TRBD1 identical over 7 bases. The CDR3 sequence is 16 residues long. V was pared by 2 bases and J by 2 bases, with 6 bases of the junction left unmatched. CDR1 and CDR2 (germline): LGHDT, YNNKEL (reference sequence).

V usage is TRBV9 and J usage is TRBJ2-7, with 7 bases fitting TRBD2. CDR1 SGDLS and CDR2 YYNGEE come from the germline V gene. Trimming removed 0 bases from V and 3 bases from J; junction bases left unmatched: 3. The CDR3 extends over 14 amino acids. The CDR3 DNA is TGTGCCAGCAGCGTAGCCAGCGGGGACTACGAGCAGTACTTC. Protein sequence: CASSVASGDYEQYF.

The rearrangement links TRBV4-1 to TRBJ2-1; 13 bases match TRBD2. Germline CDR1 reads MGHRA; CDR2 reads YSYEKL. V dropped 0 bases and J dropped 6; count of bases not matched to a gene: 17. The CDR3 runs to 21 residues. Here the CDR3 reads CASSQDWSPLGTSGAFNEQFF. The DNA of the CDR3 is TGCGCCAGCAGCCAAGATTGGTCCCCCCTTGGGACTAGCGGGGCTTTCAATGAGCAGTTCTTC.

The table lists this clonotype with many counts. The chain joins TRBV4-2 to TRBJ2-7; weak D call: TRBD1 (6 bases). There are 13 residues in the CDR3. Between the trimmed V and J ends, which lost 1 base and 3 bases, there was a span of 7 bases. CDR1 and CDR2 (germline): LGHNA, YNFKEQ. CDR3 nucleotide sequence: TGTGCCAGCAGCCAAGGGACAGACTACGAGCAGTACTTC. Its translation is CASSQGTDYEQYF.

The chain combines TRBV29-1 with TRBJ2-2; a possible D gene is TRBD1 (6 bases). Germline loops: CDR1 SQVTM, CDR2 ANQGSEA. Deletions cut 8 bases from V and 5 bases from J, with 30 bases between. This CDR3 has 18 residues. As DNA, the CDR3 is TGCAGCTCGAAGACCGGGACACCCTCCATCTTGCCAACCGGGGAGCTGTTTTTT. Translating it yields CSSKTGTPSILPTGELFF.

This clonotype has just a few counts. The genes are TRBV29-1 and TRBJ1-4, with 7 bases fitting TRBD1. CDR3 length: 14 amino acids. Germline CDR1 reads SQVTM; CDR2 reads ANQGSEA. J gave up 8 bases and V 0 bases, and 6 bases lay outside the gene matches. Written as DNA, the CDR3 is TGCAGCGTTGAAGATCGACAGGGTCGGGAAAAACTGTTTTTT. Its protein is CSVEDRQGREKLFF.

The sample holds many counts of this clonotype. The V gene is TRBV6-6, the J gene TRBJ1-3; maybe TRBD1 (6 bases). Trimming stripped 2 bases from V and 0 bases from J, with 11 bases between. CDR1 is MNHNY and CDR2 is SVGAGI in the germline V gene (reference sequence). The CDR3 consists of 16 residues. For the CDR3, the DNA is TGTGCCAGCAGTTACGTCGGACAGCGCTCTGGAAACACCATATATTTT. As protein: CASSYVGQRSGNTIYF.

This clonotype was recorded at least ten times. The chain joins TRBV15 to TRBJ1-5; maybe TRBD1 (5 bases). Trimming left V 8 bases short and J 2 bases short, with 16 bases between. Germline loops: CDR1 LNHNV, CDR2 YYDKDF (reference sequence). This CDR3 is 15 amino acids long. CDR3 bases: TGTGCCACCGGCCGAGACGGGGACGGCAATCAGCCCCAGCATTTT. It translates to CATGRDGDGNQPQHF.

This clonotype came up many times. CDR3 nucleotide sequence: TGCGCCAGCAGCCGGGCACCGGGACAGGGGCACTATGGCTACACCTTC. As protein: CASSRAPGQGHYGYTF. The chain uses TRBV4-1 and TRBJ1-2, with 10 positions matching TRBD1. The CDR3 has 16 residues. Germline V lookup: CDR1 MGHRA, CDR2 YSYEKL. J was trimmed by 3 bases and V by 4 bases; bases with no gene match: 8.

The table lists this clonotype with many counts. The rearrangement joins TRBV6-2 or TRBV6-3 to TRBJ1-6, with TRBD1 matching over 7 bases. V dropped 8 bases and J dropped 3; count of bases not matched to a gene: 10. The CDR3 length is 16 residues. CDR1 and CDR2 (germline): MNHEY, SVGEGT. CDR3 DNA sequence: TGTGCCAGCCGGGGATTCCGGGACAGCTATAATTCACCCCTCCACTTT. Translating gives CASRGFRDSYNSPLHF.

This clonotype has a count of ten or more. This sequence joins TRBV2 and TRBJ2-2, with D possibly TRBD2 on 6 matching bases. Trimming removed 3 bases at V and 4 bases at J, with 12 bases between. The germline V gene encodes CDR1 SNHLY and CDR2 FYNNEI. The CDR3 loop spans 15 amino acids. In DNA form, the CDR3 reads TGTGCCAGCAGTGAGCTCGGTAGCGGCACCGGGGAGCTGTTTTTT. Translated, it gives CASSELGSGTGELFF.

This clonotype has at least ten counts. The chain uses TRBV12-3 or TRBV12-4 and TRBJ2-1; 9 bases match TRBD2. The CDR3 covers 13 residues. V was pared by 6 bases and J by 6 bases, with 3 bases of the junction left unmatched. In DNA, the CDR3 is TGTGCCAGCAGACTAGCGGGCCTCAATGAGCAGTTCTTC. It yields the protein CASRLAGLNEQFF.

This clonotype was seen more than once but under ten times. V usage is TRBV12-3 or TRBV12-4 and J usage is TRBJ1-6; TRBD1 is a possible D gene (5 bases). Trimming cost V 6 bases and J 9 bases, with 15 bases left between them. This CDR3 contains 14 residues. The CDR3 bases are TGTGCCAGCAGCCCAGGGTCGGGGCTTTCACCCCTCCACTTT. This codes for CASSPGSGLSPLHF.

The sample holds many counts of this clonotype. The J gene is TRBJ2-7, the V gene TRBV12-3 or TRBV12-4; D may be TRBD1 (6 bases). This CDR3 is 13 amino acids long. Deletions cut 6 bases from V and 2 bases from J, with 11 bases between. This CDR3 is CASRPPGAYEQYF. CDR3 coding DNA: TGTGCCAGCAGGCCCCCAGGGGCCTACGAGCAGTACTTC.

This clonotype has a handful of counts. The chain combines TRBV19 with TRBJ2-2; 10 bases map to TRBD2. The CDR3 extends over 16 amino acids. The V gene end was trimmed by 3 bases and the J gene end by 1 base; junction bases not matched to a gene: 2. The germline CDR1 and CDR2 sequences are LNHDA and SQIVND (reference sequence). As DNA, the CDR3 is TGTGCCAGTAGTATTAGCGGGGGGATGAACACCGGGGAGCTGTTTTTT. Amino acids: CASSISGGMNTGELFF.

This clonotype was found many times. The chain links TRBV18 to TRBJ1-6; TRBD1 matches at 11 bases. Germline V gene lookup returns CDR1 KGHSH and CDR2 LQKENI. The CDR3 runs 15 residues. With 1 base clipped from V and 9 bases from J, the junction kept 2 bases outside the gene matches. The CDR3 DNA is TGTGCCAGCTCACCACGGACAGGGGGCTGTTCACCCCTCCACTTT. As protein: CASSPRTGGCSPLHF.

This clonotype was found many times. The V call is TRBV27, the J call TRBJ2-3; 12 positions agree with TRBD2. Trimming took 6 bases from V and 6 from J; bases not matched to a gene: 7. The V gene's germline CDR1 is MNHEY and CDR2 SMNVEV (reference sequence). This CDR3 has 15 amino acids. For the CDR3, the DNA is TGTGCCAGCAGGGGACTAGCGGGCCCCCCGGATACGCAGTATTTT. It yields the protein CASRGLAGPPDTQYF.

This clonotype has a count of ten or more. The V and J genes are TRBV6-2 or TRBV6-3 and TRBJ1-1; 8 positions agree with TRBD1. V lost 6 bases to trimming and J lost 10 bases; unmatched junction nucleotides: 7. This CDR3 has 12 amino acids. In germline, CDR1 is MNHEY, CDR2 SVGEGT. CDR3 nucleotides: TGTGCCAGCAGCGACCGGACAGGGAGAGCTTTCTTT. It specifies CASSDRTGRAFF.

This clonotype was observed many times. The CDR3 protein is CASSVGKGVRQETQYF. CDR3 in DNA: TGTGCCAGCAGCGTAGGAAAGGGGGTCAGACAAGAGACCCAGTACTTC. The chain links TRBV9 to TRBJ2-5; a weak D match, TRBD1 (6 bases). The CDR3 totals 16 residues. Germline loops: CDR1 SGDLS, CDR2 YYNGEE. V shed 0 bases and J shed 2 bases, with 14 bases lying between them.

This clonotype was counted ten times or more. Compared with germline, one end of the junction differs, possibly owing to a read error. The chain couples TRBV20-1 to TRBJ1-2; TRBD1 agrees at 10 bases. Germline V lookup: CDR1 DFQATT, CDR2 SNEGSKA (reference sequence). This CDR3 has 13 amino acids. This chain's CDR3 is CSASSSGQGNDFF. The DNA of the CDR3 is TGCAGTGCTAGTTCCTCGGGACAGGGGAACGACTTCTTC.

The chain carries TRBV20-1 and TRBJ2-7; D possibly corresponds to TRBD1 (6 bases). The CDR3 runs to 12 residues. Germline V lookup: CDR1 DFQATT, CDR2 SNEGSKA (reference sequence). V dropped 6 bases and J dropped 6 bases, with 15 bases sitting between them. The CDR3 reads CSASLTGFEQYF. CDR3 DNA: TGCAGTGCAAGCCTCACAGGGTTCGAGCAGTACTTC.

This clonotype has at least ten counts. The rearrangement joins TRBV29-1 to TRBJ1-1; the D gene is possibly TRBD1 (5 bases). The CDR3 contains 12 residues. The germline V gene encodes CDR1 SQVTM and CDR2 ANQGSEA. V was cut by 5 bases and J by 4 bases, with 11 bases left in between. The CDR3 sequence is CSVHRSGTEAFF. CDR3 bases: TGCAGCGTTCACAGGTCTGGCACTGAAGCTTTCTTT.

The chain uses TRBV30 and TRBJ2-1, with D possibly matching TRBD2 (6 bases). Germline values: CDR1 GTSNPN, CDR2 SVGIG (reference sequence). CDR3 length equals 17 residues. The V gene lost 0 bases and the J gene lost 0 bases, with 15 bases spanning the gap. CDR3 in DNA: TGTGCCTGGAGTGTAAGGCGGGGCCCGAGCTCCTACAATGAGCAGTTCTTC. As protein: CAWSVRRGPSSYNEQFF.